This is a list of T cell receptor beta chains from one sample in a study of T-cell reconstitution after alpha-beta-depleted transplantation in children. TCRdb analysed the PCR reads with MiXCR anew, one entry per CDR3 protein. The profile shows hundreds of thousands of distinct CDR3 sequences, about an eighth of them singletons. Sequencing used PBMCs, obtained before TCRalphabeta/CD19-depleted stem cell transplant. These TCRs come from a girl aged 2 to 10 with congenital amegakaryocytic thrombocytopenia, due to receive a stem cell transplant. Each CDR3 is given with its conserved first and last residue. D genes are given only for firm matches. A row's size may be missing; if present it is once, few, many or a size class.

clone_size	d_call	v_call	j_call	cdr3_nt	cdr3_aa
many	NA	TRBV20-1	TRBJ2-1	TGCAGTGCTAGGGACAATGAGCAGTTCTTC	CSARDNEQFF
many	TRBD2	TRBV5-1	TRBJ2-7	TGCGCCAGCAGCTCAGGCGGGAGTGTCATCTACGAGCAGTACTTC	CASSSGGSVIYEQYF
few	TRBD1	TRBV20-1	TRBJ1-1	TGCAGTGCTAGAGCCGGGACAGGGTTGTTCGACACTGAAGCTTTCTTT	CSARAGTGLFDTEAFF
NA	TRBD1	TRBV12-3/TRBV12-4	TRBJ1-2	TGTGCCAGCAGTTCGCAACAGGGGATTGGAGGCTACACCTTC	CASSSQQGIGGYTF
few	TRBD2	TRBV20-1	TRBJ2-1	TGCAGTGCTAGAGGCCCGGGACTACCCCCGCGAAACTTAGTGCAGTTCTTC	CSARGPGLPPRNLVQFF
NA	NA	TRBV2	TRBJ2-5	TGTGCCAGCAGTGAAGATGTAGTTGGGGAGACCCAGTACTTC	CASSEDVVGETQYF
many	TRBD2	TRBV2	TRBJ2-7	TGTGCCAGCAGTGCTCTAGCGGGAGGTCTCGAGCAGTACTTC	CASSALAGGLEQYF
few	NA	TRBV20-1	TRBJ2-7	TGCAGTGCATCCAGAGGGGGGACCGAGCAGTACTTC	CSASRGGTEQYF
few	NA	TRBV20-1	TRBJ2-3	TGCAGTGCTACACGGGTGGGCACAGATACGCAGTATTTT	CSATRVGTDTQYF
few	NA	TRBV6-1	TRBJ2-1	TGTGCCAGCAGGAAAATAACTGATGGGAACAATGAGCAGTTCTTC	CASRKITDGNNEQFF
many	NA	TRBV9	TRBJ2-5	TGTGCCAGCAGCGTATTAACAGGGACCCAAGAGACCCAGTACTTC	CASSVLTGTQETQYF
NA	NA	TRBV11-1	TRBJ2-3	TGTGCCAGCAGCTTAGATCGTCTGGGGAGTCTACGCACAGATACGCAGTATTTT	CASSLDRLGSLRTDTQYF
NA	TRBD1	TRBV20-1	TRBJ2-1	TGCTGTGCTACGGGACAGGGCGCCTCAACGGCCTACAATGAGCAGTTCTTC	CCATGQGASTAYNEQFF
many	TRBD2	TRBV10-3	TRBJ2-3	TGTGCCATCAGTGACCCTAGCGGAAGCACAGATACGCAGTATTTT	CAISDPSGSTDTQYF
few	NA	TRBV28	TRBJ2-7	TGTGCCAGCAGTCTCGGGGCAGGGTGGGAGCAGTACTTC	CASSLGAGWEQYF
many	TRBD2	TRBV7-9	TRBJ2-1	TGTGCCAGCAGCCTCCTAGAGACTAGCGGAAACGGAAATGAGCAGTTCTTC	CASSLLETSGNGNEQFF
few	NA	TRBV5-1	TRBJ2-3	TGCGCCAGCAGCTTGGAGGCACAGGGCACAGATACGCAGTATTTT	CASSLEAQGTDTQYF
NA	TRBD1	TRBV7-9	TRBJ2-7	TGTGCCAGCACCCTAGGAGGACAGGGGGATGGCGAGCAGTACTTC	CASTLGGQGDGEQYF
many	NA	TRBV11-2	TRBJ1-1	TGTGCCAGCAGCAGATCTGACAGTAGGTCTGAAGCTTTCTTT	CASSRSDSRSEAFF
few	NA	TRBV27	TRBJ1-2	TGTGCCAGCAGTTTCAGCCCTGGCTATGGCTACACCTTC	CASSFSPGYGYTF
many	NA	TRBV6-5	TRBJ2-1	TGTGCCACCTTAGCGACCTACAATGAGCAGTTCTTC	CATLATYNEQFF
NA	NA	TRBV9	TRBJ1-5	TGTGCCAGCAGCGTAGATCATTATAGCAATCAGCCCCAGCATTTT	CASSVDHYSNQPQHF
few	NA	TRBV5-1	TRBJ2-2	TGCGCCAGCAGCTTGGCTTACCTGGGCAGCTCGACCGGGGAGCTGTTTTTT	CASSLAYLGSSTGELFF
NA	TRBD2	TRBV5-1	TRBJ2-7	TGCGCCAGCAGCTTTCCTCCGAGACTAGCGGGAGAAGGCTACGAGCAGCACTTC	CASSFPPRLAGEGYEQHF
few	NA	TRBV3-1	TRBJ1-4	TGTGCCAGCAGCCAAGATCGTAGGGGCTGGGAAAAACTGTTTTTT	CASSQDRRGWEKLFF
many	TRBD2	TRBV5-1	TRBJ2-3	TGCGCCAGCAGCCGACTAGCGGGAGGGCCTAGCACAGATACGCAGTATTTT	CASSRLAGGPSTDTQYF
few	NA	TRBV11-2	TRBJ2-5	TGTGCCAGCAGCTTAGTATTTACGGATCAAGAGACCCAGTACTTC	CASSLVFTDQETQYF
few	TRBD2	TRBV27	TRBJ2-1	TGTGCCAGCAGTGGGCTTCGCGGGAGATACAATGAGCAGTTCTTC	CASSGLRGRYNEQFF